This T cell receptor (beta chain) was retrieved from a study of blood T cells in healthy people across ages. Study at large: About one barcoded beta molecule was captured per two T cells (by template switching).

Worth noting for this clonotype: Its antigen remains unknown.

Regarding the study as a whole: Across the age range, TCR beta diversity per million T cells fell in a roughly linear way.

Then a second PCR, running about 6 to 12 cycles, was carried out with a sample-barcoded 5' primer and a J-beta primer mix. Via MiXCR, TCRdb re-called the 5' RACE reads, giving one row per CDR3 protein. The sample lists about 780,000 distinct CDR3 sequences, 55% to 65% occurring once. The source of this sequence is a man younger than 40 in good health. Sequencing was done on a sample of blood.

The CDR3 DNA is TGTGCCAGCAGACTTAAAGGCGACTCTGGGGCCAACGTCCTGACTTTC. Translating it yields CASRLKGDSGANVLTF. V and J are TRBV3-1 and TRBJ2-6; D unclear. CDR3 length equals 16 residues. V was trimmed by 6 bases and J by 0 bases, leaving 12 bases between them. The germline V gene has CDR1 LGHDT and CDR2 YNNKEL (reference sequence).